This T cell receptor (beta chain) was captured in a study of regulatory T cells in long-lasting Graves disease. Germline V gene lookup returns CDR1 LGHDT and CDR2 YNNKEL (reference sequence). The V end was cut by 1 base, the J end by 0 bases, with 19 bases between. The CDR3 is 18 residues long. HTBI primers from iRepertoire and Arm-PCR of CDR3 regions yielded the TCR beta libraries. One entry per CDR3 protein results from TCRdb running MiXCR on the multiplex PCR reads. This sample yields 560,000 or so distinct CDR3 sequences, of which around 15% are seen a single time; more than 10% belongs to the top ten. Study-wide results and limits: Persistent patients shared more public clonotypes (2,741) than newly diagnosed patients (966).

This clonotype came up a few times. No antigen is known for it. Documented time point: newly diagnosed GD, antithyroid drugs for less than 3 months. There was RNA extracted from PBMCs, and the TCR library was made from it. These data were also reused for a study on T cells in Graves' hyperthyroidism and ophthalmopathy. As reported in that work: Most clonotypes that expanded in the thyroid above 0.001 also showed up in blood.

The V call is TRBV3-1, the J call TRBJ2-7, with a possible D match to TRBD1 (5 bases). This TCR derives from a man between 18 and 35 years old with Graves disease. Sequencing used peripheral blood mononuclear cells (PBMCs), obtained at new diagnosis, from a patient treated with antithyroid drugs. CDR3 nucleotide sequence: TGTGCCAGCAGCCAAGTCCCCGTAGTAGACAGCAACTCCTACGAGCAGTACTTC. Its protein product is CASSQVPVVDSNSYEQYF.